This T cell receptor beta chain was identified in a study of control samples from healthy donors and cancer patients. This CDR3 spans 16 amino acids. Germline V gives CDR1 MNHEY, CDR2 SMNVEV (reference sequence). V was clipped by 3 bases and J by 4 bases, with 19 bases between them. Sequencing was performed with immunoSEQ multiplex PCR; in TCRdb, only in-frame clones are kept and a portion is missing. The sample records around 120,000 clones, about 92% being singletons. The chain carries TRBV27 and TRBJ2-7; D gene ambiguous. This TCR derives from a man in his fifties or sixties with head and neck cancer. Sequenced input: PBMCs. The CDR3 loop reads CASSLPPSGLLYEQYF. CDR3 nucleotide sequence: TGTGCCAGCAGTTTGCCTCCTTCGGGCCTATTATACGAGCAGTACTTC.